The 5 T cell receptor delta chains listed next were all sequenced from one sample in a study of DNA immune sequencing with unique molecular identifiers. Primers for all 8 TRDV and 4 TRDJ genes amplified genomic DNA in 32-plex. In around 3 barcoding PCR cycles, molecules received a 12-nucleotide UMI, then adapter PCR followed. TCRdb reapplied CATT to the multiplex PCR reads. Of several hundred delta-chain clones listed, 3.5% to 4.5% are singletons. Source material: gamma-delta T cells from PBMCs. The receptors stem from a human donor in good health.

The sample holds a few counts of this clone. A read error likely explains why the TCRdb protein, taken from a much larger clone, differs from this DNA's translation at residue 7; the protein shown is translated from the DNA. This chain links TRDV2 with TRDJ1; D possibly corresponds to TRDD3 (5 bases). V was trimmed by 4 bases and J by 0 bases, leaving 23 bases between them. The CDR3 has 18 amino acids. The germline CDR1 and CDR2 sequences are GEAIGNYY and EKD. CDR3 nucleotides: TGTGCCTGTGATGTGCTGTGGGATTTAATTGAGAACACCGATAAACTCATCTTT. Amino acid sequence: CACDVLWDLIENTDKLIF.

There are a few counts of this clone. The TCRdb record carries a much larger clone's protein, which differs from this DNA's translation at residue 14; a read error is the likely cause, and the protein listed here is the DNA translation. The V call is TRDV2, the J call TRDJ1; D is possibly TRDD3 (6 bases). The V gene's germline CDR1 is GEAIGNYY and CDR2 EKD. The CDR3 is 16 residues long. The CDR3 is CACDTLGGTITDKFIF. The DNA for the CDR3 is TGTGCCTGTGACACCTTAGGGGGGACGATTACCGATAAATTCATCTTT.

The CDR3 reads CALGELLLWGIPPKRIGQGRTDKLIF. CDR3 nucleotide sequence: TGTGCTCTTGGGGAACTCCTACTTTGGGGGATACCCCCGAAGAGGATCGGCCAGGGGCGGACCGATAAACTCATCTTT. This chain joins TRDV1 and TRDJ1, with 10 bases matching TRDD3. TCRdb carries no J gene annotation; the J gene was assigned here by matching the DNA with germline. Germline V lookup: CDR1 TSWWSYY, CDR2 QGS. V trimming: 0 bases; J trimming: 2 bases; junction bases outside the gene matches: 33. The CDR3 contains 26 residues.

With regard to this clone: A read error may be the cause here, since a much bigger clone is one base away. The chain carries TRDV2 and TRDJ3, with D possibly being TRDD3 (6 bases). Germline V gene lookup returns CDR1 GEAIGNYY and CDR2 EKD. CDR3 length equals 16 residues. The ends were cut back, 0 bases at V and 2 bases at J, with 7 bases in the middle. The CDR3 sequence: CACDTVGAWDTRQMFF. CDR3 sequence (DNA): TGTGCCTGTGACACCGTGGGGGCCTGGGACACCCGACAGATGTTTTTC.

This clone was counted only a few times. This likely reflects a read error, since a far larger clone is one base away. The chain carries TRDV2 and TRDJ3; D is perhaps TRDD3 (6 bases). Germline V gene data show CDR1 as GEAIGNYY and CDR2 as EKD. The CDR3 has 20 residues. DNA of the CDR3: TGTGCCTGTGACACGGTAAATCGGGGATTCAGCTCCTGGGACATCCGACAGATGTTTTTC. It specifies CACDTVNRGFSSWDIRQMFF.